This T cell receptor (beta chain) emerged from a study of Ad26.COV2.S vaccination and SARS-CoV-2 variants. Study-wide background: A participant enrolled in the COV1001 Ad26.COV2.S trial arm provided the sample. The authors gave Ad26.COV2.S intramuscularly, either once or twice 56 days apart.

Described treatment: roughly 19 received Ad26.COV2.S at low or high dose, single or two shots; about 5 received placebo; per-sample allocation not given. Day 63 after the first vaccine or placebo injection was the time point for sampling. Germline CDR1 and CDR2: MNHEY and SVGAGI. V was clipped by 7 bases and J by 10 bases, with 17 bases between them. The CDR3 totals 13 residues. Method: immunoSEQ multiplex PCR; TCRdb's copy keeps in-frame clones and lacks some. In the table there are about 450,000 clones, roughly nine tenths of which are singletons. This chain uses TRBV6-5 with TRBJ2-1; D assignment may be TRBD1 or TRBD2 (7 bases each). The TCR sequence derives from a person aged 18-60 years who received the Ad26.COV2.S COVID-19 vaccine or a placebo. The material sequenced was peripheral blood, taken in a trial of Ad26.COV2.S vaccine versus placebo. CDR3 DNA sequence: TGTGCCAGCAACTTACCAGGGGGACTAGAGCAGTTCTTC. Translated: CASNLPGGLEQFF.